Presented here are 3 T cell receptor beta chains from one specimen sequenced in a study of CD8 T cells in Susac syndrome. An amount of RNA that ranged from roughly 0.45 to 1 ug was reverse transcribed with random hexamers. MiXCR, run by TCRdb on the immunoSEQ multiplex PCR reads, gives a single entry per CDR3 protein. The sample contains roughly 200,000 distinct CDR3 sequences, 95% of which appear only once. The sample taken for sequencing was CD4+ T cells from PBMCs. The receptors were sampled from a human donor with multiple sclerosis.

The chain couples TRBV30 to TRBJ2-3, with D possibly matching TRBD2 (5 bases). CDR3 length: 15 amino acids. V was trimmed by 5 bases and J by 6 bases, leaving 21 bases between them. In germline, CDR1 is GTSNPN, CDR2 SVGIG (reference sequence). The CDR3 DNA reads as TGTGCCTGGTGTAGGGCTAGCTCGAGTCTGGATACGCAGTATTTT. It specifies CAWCRASSSLDTQYF.

CDR3 in DNA: TGTGCCAGCAGCTTGGGGCACAGCTCTGGGGCCAACGTCCTGACTTTC. Translated: CASSLGHSSGANVLTF. The chain recombines TRBV9 with TRBJ2-6; the D gene is possibly TRBD1 (5 bases). Deletions cut 4 bases from V and 0 bases from J, with 11 bases between. This CDR3 comprises 16 residues. Germline-derived CDR1 and CDR2 are SGDLS and YYNGEE.

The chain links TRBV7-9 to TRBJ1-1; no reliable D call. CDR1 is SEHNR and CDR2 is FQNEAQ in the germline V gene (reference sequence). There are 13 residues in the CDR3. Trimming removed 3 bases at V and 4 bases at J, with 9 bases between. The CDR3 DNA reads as TGTGCCAGCAGCTTCGGACCAGGCACTGAAGCTTTCTTT. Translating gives CASSFGPGTEAFF.